This T cell receptor beta chain was identified in a study of blood T cells in healthy people across ages. Study background: Template switching recovered approximately one barcoded beta molecule for every two T cells. Study-level findings and limits: When set beside aged donors, long-lived donors presented more naive CD4+ cells and higher diversity. Investigators treated diversity estimates from one million T cells as underestimates.

A few counts support this clonotype. No antigen is known for it. The authors ran a second PCR of roughly 6 to 12 cycles using a sample-barcoded 5' primer and a J-beta primer mix. Carrying 12 random nucleotides, a template-switch adaptor labeled each individual cDNA molecule. TCRdb re-derived calls from the 5' RACE reads in MiXCR, one entry per CDR3 protein. The table shows 550,000 to 700,000 distinct CDR3 sequences, with about 26% occurring only once. The CDR3 spans 16 residues. This chain connects TRBV21-1 to TRBJ1-2. TRBV21-1 is labeled a pseudogene. Material: blood. The clonotype originates from a woman in her 70s in good health. CDR3: CASSKGCRRRYYGYTF. The CDR3 nucleotides read TGTGCCAGCAGCAAAGGATGCAGGCGAAGGTACTATGGCTACACCTTC.